What follows are 21 T cell receptor beta chains derived from one specimen sequenced in a study of blood T cell repertoires in COVID-19. Only in-frame clones appear in the TCRdb table, and some are missing; sequencing was by immunoSEQ multiplex PCR. The sample lists 200,000 or so clones, roughly 79% occurring once. The sequencing input was peripheral blood. Receptors were obtained from a human donor with acute or convalescent COVID-19. The donor label of this sample is uncertain.

V and J are TRBV28 and TRBJ2-3; 11 bases line up with TRBD2. The CDR3 is made up of 16 amino acids. Germline assignment: CDR1 MDHEN and CDR2 SYDVKM. V shed 5 bases and J 0 bases; nucleotides not matched to a gene: 4. The DNA of the CDR3 is TGTGCCAGCAGTCAAACTAGCGGGAGTAGCACAGATACGCAGTATTTT. Translation: CASSQTSGSSTDTQYF.

This chain connects TRBV2 to TRBJ1-1; 8 bases are shared with TRBD1. The CDR3 is 13 amino acids. Germline lookup yields CDR1 SNHLY and CDR2 FYNNEI. Unmatched junction bases numbered 4, after V lost 4 bases and J lost 6 bases. Here the CDR3 DNA reads TGTGCCAGCAGTGCAACAGGGGGGCCTGAAGCTTTCTTT. Protein sequence: CASSATGGPEAFF.

This sequence joins TRBV9 and TRBJ2-5; a weak D match, TRBD2 (6 bases). The CDR3 loop spans 15 amino acids. The germline V gene encodes CDR1 SGDLS and CDR2 YYNGEE. V was cut by 4 bases and J by 4 bases, with 17 bases left in between. The CDR3 protein is CASSPRLYGGETQYF. The DNA of the CDR3 is TGTGCCAGCAGCCCCCGTTTGTACGGGGGAGAGACCCAGTACTTC.

The chain couples TRBV6-5 to TRBJ1-3, with no clear D. CDR3 size: 13 residues. The ends were cut back, 6 bases at V and 13 bases at J, with 19 bases in the middle. Germline CDR1 is MNHEY and CDR2 is SVGAGI. CDR3 in DNA: TGTGCCAGCAGCCCCCAGCGATCGGATCCTATATATTTT. The encoded protein is CASSPQRSDPIYF.

In DNA form, the CDR3 reads TGTGCCAGCAGCTTGGCGCCTAGCGGCGGGGAGCTGTTTTTT. It specifies CASSLAPSGGELFF. The rearrangement links TRBV5-4 to TRBJ2-2, with TRBD2 matching over 7 bases. CDR1 and CDR2 from the germline V gene are SGHNT and YYREEE (reference sequence). Trimming at V came to 0 bases and at J to 7 bases, leaving 3 bases not matched to a gene. This CDR3 has 14 residues.

V gene TRBV4-3 combines with J gene TRBJ2-5, with 7 bases aligning to TRBD2. V was clipped by 7 bases and J by 2 bases; unmatched bases: 16. The CDR3 consists of 17 residues. The germline V gene has CDR1 LGHNA and CDR2 YSLEER. The CDR3 here is CASNLLRTRTIQETQYF. The CDR3 nucleotides are TGCGCCAGCAACTTACTAAGGACTAGGACAATTCAAGAGACCCAGTACTTC.

The CDR3 bases are TGTGCCAGCAGTTATCTGTATAATTCACCCCTCCACTTT. This gives the protein CASSYLYNSPLHF. The chain recombines TRBV27 with TRBJ1-6; D unclear. The germline V gene has CDR1 MNHEY and CDR2 SMNVEV (reference sequence). V shed 4 bases and J shed 4 bases, with 5 bases lying between them. This CDR3 contains 13 residues.

The sample holds a few counts of this clone. This rearrangement joins TRBV19 to TRBJ2-1; the match to TRBD2 covers 11 bases. V was pared by 3 bases and J by 6 bases, with 7 bases of the junction left unmatched. CDR1 is LNHDA and CDR2 is SQIVND in the germline V gene (reference sequence). The CDR3 runs 16 residues. This CDR3 reads CASSMGTSGGGNEQFF. The DNA of the CDR3 is TGTGCCAGTAGTATGGGGACTAGCGGAGGCGGCAATGAGCAGTTCTTC.

J is TRBJ2-7 and V is TRBV19; TRBD2 might be the D (6 bases). Germline CDR1 and CDR2: LNHDA and SQIVND (reference sequence). V dropped 5 bases and J dropped 0 bases, with 14 bases sitting between them. There are 15 residues in the CDR3. The CDR3 sequence is CASSYRDFSSYEQYF. CDR3 nucleotide sequence: TGTGCCAGTAGTTACCGGGACTTTAGCTCCTACGAGCAGTACTTC.

The chain uses TRBV27 and TRBJ1-1; 9 bases fit TRBD1. Per the germline V gene, CDR1 is MNHEY and CDR2 is SMNVEV (reference sequence). Trimming removed 5 bases from V and 11 bases from J; junction bases left unmatched: 6. The CDR3 has 12 amino acids. The CDR3 reads CASSRGTGLAFF. In DNA form, the CDR3 reads TGTGCCAGCAGTAGGGGGACAGGGTTGGCTTTCTTT.

This clone was detected only a few times. The CDR3 nucleotides are TGTGCCAGCAGCGTAGGGACTAGCGGCACCGGGGAGCTGTTTTTT. Translated, it gives CASSVGTSGTGELFF. This rearrangement joins TRBV9 to TRBJ2-2; TRBD2 aligns across 10 bases. Germline assignment: CDR1 SGDLS and CDR2 YYNGEE. The CDR3 runs 15 residues. The J segment lost 4 bases and the V segment lost 0 bases, leaving 0 bases of the junction unmatched.

This chain connects TRBV27 to TRBJ1-6, with 8 nucleotides matching TRBD1. The CDR3 has 14 residues. CDR1 MNHEY and CDR2 SMNVEV come from the germline V gene (reference sequence). Trimming at V came to 3 bases and at J to 7 bases, leaving 2 bases not matched to a gene. CDR3 bases: TGTGCCAGCAGTTTTCAGGGGGCGAATTCACCCCTCCACTTT. This codes for CASSFQGANSPLHF.

This sequence joins TRBV19 and TRBJ2-6; D is perhaps TRBD1 (5 bases). The germline V and J ends were trimmed by 4 bases and 3 bases, with 10 bases remaining between them. Germline V gene data show CDR1 as LNHDA and CDR2 as SQIVND (reference sequence). The CDR3 is 15 residues long. CDR3 residues: CASSTGSGGANVLTF. CDR3 in DNA: TGTGCCAGTAGTACAGGGTCTGGTGGGGCCAACGTCCTGACTTTC. The entire variable domain, with the rest obtained from reference TRBV19 and TRBJ2-6, is as follows: DGGITQSPKYLFRKEGQNVTLSCEQNLNHDAMYWYRQDPGQGLRLIYYSQIVNDFQKGDIAEGYSVSREKKESFPLTVTSAQKNPTAFYLCASSTGSGGANVLTFGAGSRLTVL.

This chain connects TRBV14 to TRBJ2-1; 10 nucleotides align to TRBD1. The CDR3 spans 15 residues. Germline CDR1 reads SGHDN; CDR2 reads FVKESK. V was clipped by 4 bases and J by 5 bases; unmatched bases: 5. The CDR3 loop is CASSPRQGADNEQFF. CDR3 DNA: TGTGCCAGCAGCCCCCGACAGGGGGCCGACAATGAGCAGTTCTTC.

The V gene is TRBV27, the J gene TRBJ1-3; no definite D call. CDR1 and CDR2 (germline): MNHEY, SMNVEV (reference sequence). This CDR3 is 13 amino acids long. Trimming cost V 6 bases and J 0 bases, with 6 bases left between them. CDR3 in DNA: TGTGCCAGCAGGTCTTCCTCTGGAAACACCATATATTTT. Translated: CASRSSSGNTIYF.

This clone occurred a few times. The rearrangement joins TRBV7-6 to TRBJ2-7; possibly TRBD2 for D (6 bases). The CDR3 has 14 amino acids. The ends were cut back, 4 bases at V and 7 bases at J, with 17 bases in the middle. Germline CDR1 is SGHVS and CDR2 is FNYEAQ. CDR3 sequence (DNA): TGTGCCAGCAGCTCGGCCGGGACTGCGGGGGAGCAGTACTTC. Translation: CASSSAGTAGEQYF.

This chain joins TRBV5-6 and TRBJ1-6, with D unresolved. The CDR3 loop spans 15 amino acids. Trimming pared 4 bases from V and 6 bases from J, leaving 14 bases between. Germline assignment: CDR1 SGHDT and CDR2 YYEEEE. The chain's CDR3 is CASSPASGFNSPLHF. In DNA, the CDR3 is TGTGCCAGCAGCCCGGCTAGCGGCTTTAATTCACCCCTCCACTTT.

This rearrangement joins TRBV3-1 (or the pseudogene TRBV3-2) to TRBJ2-7; 9 bases are shared with TRBD2. The CDR3 sequence is 15 residues long. CDR1 is LGHDT, CDR2 YNNKEL, per germline (reference sequence). The ends lost 0 bases at V and 2 bases at J; junction bases unmatched: 2. CDR3 sequence (DNA): TGTGCCAGCAGCCAAGATGGCGGGAGGGCCTACGAGCAGTACTTC. Its protein product is CASSQDGGRAYEQYF.

The genes are TRBV13 and TRBJ2-3; 10 bases are shared with TRBD2. The V segment lost 5 bases and the J segment 4 bases; nucleotides outside the gene matches: 0. CDR1 is PRHDT and CDR2 is FYEKMQ in the germline V gene (reference sequence). This CDR3 region has 13 residues. CDR3 nucleotide sequence: TGTGCCAGCAGCAGCGGGAGGGCAGATACGCAGTATTTT. Its translation: CASSSGRADTQYF. Using reference TRBV13 and TRBJ2-3 for the parts outside the CDR3, the full variable domain is AAGVIQSPRHLIKEKRETATLKCYPIPRHDTVYWYQQGPGQDPQFLISFYEKMQSDKGSIPDRFSAQQFSDYHSELNMSSLELGDSALYFCASSSGRADTQYFGPGTRLTVL.

The chain combines TRBV24-1 with TRBJ2-2, with D unresolved. The CDR3 covers 16 residues. V was shortened by 2 bases and J by 0 bases, with 9 bases between the two germline ends. Germline V gene lookup returns CDR1 KGHDR and CDR2 SFDVKD. The CDR3 DNA sequence: TGTGCCACCAGTGATTCTGGCGGAGCGAACACCGGGGAGCTGTTTTTT. This translates into CATSDSGGANTGELFF.

The rearrangement uses TRBV7-6 and TRBJ2-2; 12 bases are a match to TRBD1. The CDR3 totals 16 residues. Trimming took 5 bases from V and 2 from J; bases not matched to a gene: 3. Germline lookup yields CDR1 SGHVS and CDR2 FNYEAQ. This CDR3 is CASSPGTGGNTGELFF. The DNA of the CDR3 is TGTGCCAGCAGCCCTGGGACAGGGGGCAACACCGGGGAGCTGTTTTTT.